This is a list of T cell receptor beta chains from one sample in a study of CD8 T cells in ankylosing spondylitis. TCRdb reanalysed the 5' RACE reads using MiXCR and keeps one entry per CDR3 protein. The sample has around 540,000 distinct CDR3 sequences, about an eighth seen once; the top ten hold around 6.8%. The sequenced sample consisted of blood, either unsorted or a sorted T cell fraction (not recorded which). The receptors were sampled from a male donor with ankylosing spondylitis. CDR3s include the opening cysteine and the closing phenylalanine or tryptophan. D genes are given only for firm matches. Clone sizes are given selectively: once, few, many, or a class where the clone is expanded.

size	V	D	J	CDR3	DNA
NA	TRBV6-1	NA	TRBJ2-5	CASRRGRQPTETQYF	TGTGCCAGCCGCCGAGGGAGACAGCCGACGGAGACCCAGTACTTC
NA	TRBV29-1	NA	TRBJ2-2	CSVSAGWGMSTGELFF	TGCAGCGTCTCGGCGGGGTGGGGTATGAGCACCGGGGAGCTGTTTTTT
few	TRBV25-1	TRBD1	TRBJ2-5	CASSKKQGAGETQYF	TGTGCCAGCAGTAAGAAACAGGGGGCGGGAGAGACCCAGTACTTC
few	TRBV20-1	NA	TRBJ1-3	CSASATNRYSGNTIYF	TGCAGTGCTAGTGCAACAAACAGGTACTCTGGAAACACCATATATTTT
few	TRBV6-1	NA	TRBJ1-4	CASRNREEKLFF	TGTGCCAGCAGGAACAGGGAGGAAAAACTGTTTTTT
few	TRBV3-1	NA	TRBJ2-7	CASSPLGDTGQYF	TGTGCCAGCAGCCCCCTCGGGGACACAGGGCAGTACTTC
NA	TRBV5-1	TRBD1	TRBJ1-1	CASSLERGQGDTEAFF	TGCGCCAGCAGCTTGGAGAGGGGACAGGGGGACACTGAAGCTTTCTTT
few	TRBV9	TRBD1	TRBJ1-1	CASSVGMGTGLLNTEAFF	TGTGCCAGCAGCGTAGGGATGGGGACAGGACTATTGAACACTGAAGCTTTCTTT
few	TRBV7-9	NA	TRBJ2-3	CASSSRGSDTQYF	TGTGCCAGCAGTTCCCGGGGCTCAGATACGCAGTATTTT
many	TRBV29-1	NA	TRBJ2-7	CSGRDSTYEQYF	TGCAGCGGGCGGGACTCAACCTACGAGCAGTACTTC
many	TRBV6-1	NA	TRBJ2-3	CASSDLSRTDTQYF	TGTGCCAGCAGTGATTTGTCCCGCACAGATACGCAGTATTTT
few	TRBV20-1	TRBD2	TRBJ2-1	CSAPLPGTSGYNEQFF	TGCAGTGCCCCACTCCCCGGGACTAGCGGATACAATGAGCAGTTCTTC
many	TRBV20-1	NA	TRBJ2-1	CSAKRLADSYNEQFF	TGCAGTGCTAAACGACTCGCCGACTCCTACAATGAGCAGTTCTTC
NA	TRBV14	NA	TRBJ2-1	CASSARGQLIYNEQFF	TGTGCCAGCAGCGCCCGAGGGCAGCTAATTTACAATGAGCAGTTCTTC
few	TRBV29-1	TRBD2	TRBJ2-5	CSVGGTSFMETQYF	TGCAGCGTTGGAGGGACTAGCTTTATGGAGACCCAGTACTTC
NA	TRBV6-1	NA	TRBJ2-5	CASSPRSGETQYF	TGTGCCAGCAGTCCCCGGAGCGGGGAGACCCAGTACTTC
NA	TRBV7-9	NA	TRBJ1-2	CATTVGGYTF	TGTGCCACCACCGTGGGTGGCTACACCTTC
few	TRBV11-2	NA	TRBJ1-1	CASSFIRSNTEAFF	TGTGCCAGCAGCTTCATCCGGTCGAACACTGAAGCTTTCTTT
NA	TRBV7-9	NA	TRBJ1-1	CASSQRTSDTEAFF	TGTGCCAGCAGTCAAAGGACATCCGACACTGAAGCTTTCTTT
few	TRBV27	TRBD1	TRBJ2-2	CASSSPSGGTGELFF	TGTGCCAGCAGTTCTCCATCAGGGGGCACCGGGGAGCTGTTTTTT
many	TRBV5-1	TRBD2	TRBJ2-3	CASSLLELADQQYF	TGCGCCAGCAGCTTGCTCGAACTAGCGGACCAGCAGTATTTT
few	TRBV4-1	NA	TRBJ1-2	CASSPTIGDLNYGYTF	TGCGCCAGCAGCCCTACCATAGGGGATCTAAACTATGGCTACACCTTC
many	TRBV18	NA	TRBJ1-4	CASSPMGVGEEKLFF	TGTGCCAGCTCTCCGATGGGCGTAGGGGAGGAAAAACTGTTTTTT
few	TRBV20-1	NA	TRBJ2-1	CSATLAYYNEQFF	TGCAGTGCGACCTTGGCTTATTACAATGAGCAGTTCTTC
NA	TRBV7-6	TRBD2	TRBJ2-3	CASSIGLAGVKDTQYF	TGTGCCAGCAGCATCGGACTAGCGGGGGTGAAGGATACGCAGTATTTT
NA	TRBV5-1	TRBD1	TRBJ1-6	CASSNGQGGSPLHF	TGCGCCAGCAGCAATGGACAGGGGGGCTCACCCCTCCACTTT
NA	TRBV5-1	TRBD2	TRBJ2-1	CASSPASGRGDEQFF	TGCGCCAGCAGCCCGGCTAGCGGGAGGGGGGATGAGCAGTTCTTC
few	TRBV29-1	TRBD1	TRBJ2-7	CSVEDGGQGINEQYF	TGCAGCGTTGAAGATGGCGGACAGGGGATCAACGAGCAGTACTTC
NA	TRBV5-6	TRBD1	TRBJ1-5	CASSLTGTGGNQPQHF	TGTGCCAGCAGCTTAACCGGGACAGGGGGCAATCAGCCCCAGCATTTT